The 21 T cell receptor beta chains below all came from one sample that was sequenced in a study of blood T cell repertoires in COVID-19. Assay used: immunoSEQ multiplex PCR; TCRdb lists only in-frame clones, some missing. The table records approximately 190,000 clones, approximately 90% of them present only once. Material: peripheral blood. These receptors all come from a man in his forties with active or convalescent COVID-19.

CDR3 DNA: TGTGCCAGCAGCCCGACCCGGGGTACGAACACTGAAGCTTTCTTT. Translated, it gives CASSPTRGTNTEAFF. The chain couples TRBV7-9 to TRBJ1-1, with unresolved D. The CDR3 length is 15 residues. V was pared by 5 bases and J by 1 base, with 14 bases between. Per germline, CDR1 SEHNR and CDR2 FQNEAQ (reference sequence). Combining the CDR3 with reference TRBV7-9 and TRBJ1-1 gives the whole variable domain DTGVSQNPRHKITKRGQNVTFRCDPISEHNRLYWYRQTLGQGPEFLTYFQNEAQLEKSRLLSDRFSAERPKGSFSTLEIQRTEQGDSAMYLCASSPTRGTNTEAFFGQGTRLTVV.

The chain is built from TRBV5-5 and TRBJ2-5; 11 nucleotides line up with TRBD2. CDR1 and CDR2 (germline): SGHKS, YYEKEE (reference sequence). With 5 bases clipped from V and 2 bases from J, the junction kept 8 bases outside the gene matches. The CDR3 sequence is 16 residues long. The CDR3 region has the DNA TGTGCCAGCAGTCTAACTAGCGGGGGACGACAAGAGACCCAGTACTTC. This gives the protein CASSLTSGGRQETQYF.

The chain has TRBV30 and TRBJ2-1; 10 bases line up with TRBD2. CDR1 and CDR2 (germline): GTSNPN, SVGIG (reference sequence). V gave up 3 bases and J gave up 6 bases; unmatched junction bases: 5. The CDR3 loop spans 14 amino acids. Written as DNA, the CDR3 is TGTGCCTGGAGCGGGACTAGCGAGTTCAATGAGCAGTTCTTC. Translation gives CAWSGTSEFNEQFF.

J is TRBJ2-7 and V is TRBV19, with 9 bases that match TRBD1. The germline CDR1 and CDR2 sequences are LNHDA and SQIVND (reference sequence). The length of the CDR3 is 16 residues. V was clipped by 5 bases and J by 2 bases; unmatched bases: 10. In DNA form, the CDR3 reads TGTGCCAGTAGTCCGCGACCCGGGACAGGGCCCTACGAGCAGTACTTC. As protein: CASSPRPGTGPYEQYF. Combining the CDR3 with reference TRBV19 and TRBJ2-7 gives the whole variable domain DGGITQSPKYLFRKEGQNVTLSCEQNLNHDAMYWYRQDPGQGLRLIYYSQIVNDFQKGDIAEGYSVSREKKESFPLTVTSAQKNPTAFYLCASSPRPGTGPYEQYFGPGTRLTVT.

The rearrangement links TRBV15 to TRBJ1-1, with 12 bases identical to TRBD1. Trimming at V came to 3 bases and at J to 4 bases, leaving 6 bases not matched to a gene. Germline V CDR1 and CDR2: LNHNV, YYDKDF (reference sequence). The CDR3 runs 16 residues. CDR3 coding DNA: TGTGCCACCAGCAGCCGGGACAGGGGGCCGGGCACTGAAGCTTTCTTT. Amino acid sequence: CATSSRDRGPGTEAFF.

The chain employs TRBV5-5 and TRBJ2-7; D gene ambiguous. CDR3 length: 11 amino acids. Germline CDR1 reads SGHKS; CDR2 reads YYEKEE (reference sequence). V lost 4 bases and J lost 3, with 5 bases in between. CDR3 DNA sequence: TGTGCCAGCAGCCGGAGCTACGAGCAGTACTTC. Protein product: CASSRSYEQYF.

The rearrangement joins TRBV14 to TRBJ2-5; no definite D call. Per the germline V gene, CDR1 is SGHDN and CDR2 is FVKESK. V was cut by 0 bases and J by 7 bases, with 18 bases left in between. This CDR3 has 16 amino acids. DNA of the CDR3: TGTGCCAGCAGCCAAGATTCGGAGACCACGGGTCGGACCCAGTACTTC. Translation gives CASSQDSETTGRTQYF.

This clone was observed once. V gene TRBV7-9 combines with J gene TRBJ1-4, with D perhaps matching TRBD1 (6 bases). The CDR3 length is 14 residues. The germline V and J ends were trimmed by 4 bases and 4 bases, with 10 bases remaining between them. The V gene's germline CDR1 is SEHNR and CDR2 FQNEAQ (reference sequence). CDR3 loop: CASSSQGRNEKLFF. The CDR3 nucleotides read TGTGCCAGCAGCTCACAGGGTCGTAATGAAAAACTGTTTTTT.

The CDR3 is CASSSGQTPYGYTF. In DNA form, the CDR3 reads TGTGCCAGCAGCTCTGGACAGACGCCCTATGGCTACACCTTC. This chain uses TRBV11-3 with TRBJ1-2; TRBD1 might be the D (6 bases). V was shortened by 4 bases and J by 4 bases, with 13 bases between the two germline ends. The germline V gene has CDR1 SGHNT and CDR2 YENEEA. This CDR3 has 14 residues.

The V gene is TRBV12-5, the J gene TRBJ2-3, with unresolved D. Germline V gene lookup returns CDR1 LGHNT and CDR2 FRNRAP. V lost 0 bases to trimming and J lost 5 bases, with 9 bases between them. The CDR3 has 14 residues. CDR3 bases: TGTGCTAGTGGTTTGGTACTTTCTGAAGATACGCAGTATTTT. This encodes CASGLVLSEDTQYF.

This chain connects TRBV30 to TRBJ2-7; D possibly corresponds to TRBD1 (6 bases). The CDR3 loop spans 15 amino acids. The germline V gene has CDR1 GTSNPN and CDR2 SVGIG (reference sequence). V was trimmed by 3 bases and J by 2 bases, leaving 17 bases between them. The CDR3 DNA sequence: TGTGCCTGGAGGGGGGCGGACACCACCGCCTACGAGCAGTACTTC. The encoded protein is CAWRGADTTAYEQYF.

The V gene is TRBV2, the J gene TRBJ2-3, with a possible D match to TRBD2 (6 bases). V was cut by 11 bases and J by 5 bases, with 17 bases left in between. Per germline, CDR1 SNHLY and CDR2 FYNNEI. This CDR3 has 13 amino acids. CDR3 loop: CAAGGEGRDTQYF. CDR3 sequence (DNA): TGTGCCGCAGGAGGGGAAGGGAGAGATACGCAGTATTTT.

The chain couples TRBV6-6 to TRBJ2-3; D not resolved. Trimming removed 6 bases from V and 0 bases from J, with 10 bases in between. The CDR3 consists of 14 residues. Germline V gene lookup returns CDR1 MNHNY and CDR2 SVGAGI (reference sequence). The CDR3: CASSKQFSTDTQYF. The CDR3 region has the DNA TGTGCCAGCAGCAAACAGTTTAGCACAGATACGCAGTATTTT.

This clone was detected once. The gene calls are TRBV7-2 and TRBJ2-7; maybe TRBD1 (6 bases). Germline values: CDR1 SGHTA, CDR2 FQGNSA. The V gene lost 5 bases and the J gene lost 4 bases, with 15 bases spanning the gap. The CDR3 consists of 14 residues. The chain's CDR3 is CASSQGIGGYEQYF. CDR3 in DNA: TGTGCCAGCAGCCAGGGGATTGGGGGTTACGAGCAGTACTTC. The whole variable domain, filled in from reference TRBV7-2 and TRBJ2-7, reads GAGVSQSPSNKVTEKGKDVELRCDPISGHTALYWYRQSLGQGLEFLIYFQGNSAPDKSGLPSDRFSAERTGGSVSTLTIQRTQQEDSAVYLCASSQGIGGYEQYFGPGTRLTVT.

V is TRBV29-1 and J is TRBJ1-3; 7 bases line up with TRBD1. The CDR3 spans 12 residues. Germline CDR1 SQVTM, CDR2 ANQGSEA. The ends lost 4 bases at V and 6 bases at J; junction bases unmatched: 3. The CDR3 DNA reads TGCAGCGTTGTACAGGGGTTAAACACCATATATTTT. Translating it yields CSVVQGLNTIYF.

This chain connects TRBV7-6 to TRBJ1-1, with D possibly TRBD1 on 6 matching bases. Between the trimmed V and J ends, which lost 1 base and 2 bases, there was a span of 11 bases. The CDR3 extends over 15 amino acids. Looked up from germline, CDR1 is SGHVS and CDR2 is FNYEAQ. The CDR3 nucleotides are TGTGCCAGCAGCTTAGGTTTTGGGGGCAACACTGAAGCTTTCTTT. Its protein product is CASSLGFGGNTEAFF.

The chain carries TRBV18 and TRBJ1-2, with a tentative D call TRBD1 (6 bases). The CDR3 sequence is 18 residues long. Germline V gene data show CDR1 as KGHSH and CDR2 as LQKENI. Trimming shortened V by 3 bases and J by 3 bases, and 23 bases separated the two germline ends. The CDR3 protein is CASSPLGAEPREDYGYTF. The CDR3 DNA is TGTGCCAGCTCACCTTTGGGGGCCGAACCCCGGGAGGACTATGGCTACACCTTC. The variable domain in full, completed from reference TRBV18 and TRBJ1-2, reads NAGVMQNPRHLVRRRGQEARLRCSPMKGHSHVYWYRQLPEEGLKFMVYLQKENIIDESGMPKERFSAEFPKEGPSILRIQQVVRGDSAAYFCASSPLGAEPREDYGYTFGSGTRLTVV.

The chain joins TRBV5-4 to TRBJ1-2; D is uncertain. This CDR3 has 14 amino acids. Germline CDR1 is SGHNT and CDR2 is YYREEE (reference sequence). Between the trimmed V and J ends, which lost 3 bases and 4 bases, there was a span of 13 bases. The CDR3 region is CASSSIGLLYGYTF. In DNA form, the CDR3 reads TGTGCCAGCAGCTCGATAGGACTTCTCTATGGCTACACCTTC. Drawing the rest from reference TRBV5-4 and TRBJ1-2, the complete variable domain is ETGVTQSPTHLIKTRGQQVTLRCSSQSGHNTVSWYQQALGQGPQFIFQYYREEENGRGNFPPRFSGLQFPNYSSELNVNALELDDSALYLCASSSIGLLYGYTFGSGTRLTVV.

The rearrangement uses TRBV10-3 and TRBJ1-1; D unresolved. V was clipped by 5 bases and J by 1 base, with 8 bases between them. This CDR3 is 13 amino acids long. From germline, CDR1 is ENHRY and CDR2 SYGVKD. The CDR3 reads CAISSPQNTEAFF. DNA of the CDR3: TGTGCCATCAGTTCCCCACAGAACACTGAAGCTTTCTTT.

The chain carries TRBV3-1 (or the pseudogene TRBV3-2) and TRBJ2-3, with 10 bases matching TRBD2. Germline V lookup: CDR1 LGHDT, CDR2 YNNKEL (reference sequence). The CDR3 is 18 residues long. V lost 0 bases, J lost 4 bases, and 10 bases stayed unmatched. The chain's CDR3 is CASSQDLGSGGSADTQYF. CDR3 in DNA: TGTGCCAGCAGCCAAGATCTGGGTAGCGGGGGGTCAGCAGATACGCAGTATTTT.

The CDR3 is CASSLLTVTNEKLFF. CDR3 bases: TGTGCCAGCAGCTTGTTGACTGTCACTAATGAAAAACTGTTTTTT. This sequence joins TRBV5-5 and TRBJ1-4; D is uncertain. The CDR3 spans 15 residues. V lost 1 base, J lost 2 bases, and 9 bases lay in between. Germline CDR1 and CDR2: SGHKS and YYEKEE (reference sequence).